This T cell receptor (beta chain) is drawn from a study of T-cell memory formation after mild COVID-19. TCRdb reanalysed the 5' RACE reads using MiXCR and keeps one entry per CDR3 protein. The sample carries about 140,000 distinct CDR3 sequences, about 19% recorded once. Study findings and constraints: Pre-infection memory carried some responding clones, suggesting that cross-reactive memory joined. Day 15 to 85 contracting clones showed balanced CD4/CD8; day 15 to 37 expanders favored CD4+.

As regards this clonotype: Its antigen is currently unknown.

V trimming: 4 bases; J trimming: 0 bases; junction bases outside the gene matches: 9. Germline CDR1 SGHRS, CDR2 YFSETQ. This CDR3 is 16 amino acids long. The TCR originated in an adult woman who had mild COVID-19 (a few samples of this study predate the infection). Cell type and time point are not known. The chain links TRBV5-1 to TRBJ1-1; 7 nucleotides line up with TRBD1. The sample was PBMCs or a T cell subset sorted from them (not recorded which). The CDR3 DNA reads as TGCGCCAGCAGCCCTCAACCGACAGGGATGAACACTGAAGCTTTCTTT. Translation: CASSPQPTGMNTEAFF.